The rows below give T cell receptor beta chains drawn from one sample of a study of identical twins. TCRdb reprocessed the 5' RACE reads with MiXCR, giving one entry per CDR3 protein. The table has hundreds of thousands of distinct CDR3 sequences, nearly 9.5% seen once. These same data were also listed under a study on yellow fever vaccine responses in identical twins.

The sequencing input was CD8+ T cells sorted from blood. All receptors come from a woman under 30 in good health. Each CDR3 is given with its conserved first and last residue. The D gene is left open where the match is weak. Rows give clone size only sometimes, using once, few, many, or a class for an expanded clone.

j_gene: TRBJ2-2; abundance: few; v_gene: TRBV20-1; d_gene: NA; len: 13; CDR3nt: TGCAGTGCCCCAAGAAGCGGTACCGGGGAGCTGTTTTTT; CDR3aa: CSAPRSGTGELFF
j_gene: TRBJ1-4; abundance: few; v_gene: TRBV5-8; d_gene: NA; len: 14; CDR3nt: TGTGCCAGCGCTAAAACAGGGAGGGCTAAAAAACTGTTTTTT; CDR3aa: CASAKTGRAKKLFF
j_gene: TRBJ1-2; abundance: few; v_gene: TRBV2; d_gene: NA; len: 16; CDR3nt: TGTGCCAGCAGTGATGGTGTGGGGGTTCCTAACTATGGCTACACCTTC; CDR3aa: CASSDGVGVPNYGYTF
j_gene: TRBJ1-2; abundance: NA; v_gene: TRBV11-2; d_gene: NA; len: 13; CDR3nt: TGTGCCAGCAGCGGAGGGCCCGGCTATGGCTACACCTTC; CDR3aa: CASSGGPGYGYTF
j_gene: TRBJ2-1; abundance: NA; v_gene: TRBV11-3; d_gene: NA; len: 13; CDR3nt: TGTGCCAGCAGCTCTAGCCCTACAAATGAGCAGTTCTTC; CDR3aa: CASSSSPTNEQFF
j_gene: TRBJ2-1; abundance: few; v_gene: TRBV2; d_gene: TRBD2; len: 18; CDR3nt: TGTGCCAGCTGTTTTGTAGGTGGTGGACTAGCGGGGTACAATGAGCAGTTCTTC; CDR3aa: CASCFVGGGLAGYNEQFF
j_gene: TRBJ2-1; abundance: NA; v_gene: TRBV20-1; d_gene: NA; len: 16; CDR3nt: TGCAGTGCTACCCCCCTGCGTTTACGGACCTACAATGAGCAGTTCTTC; CDR3aa: CSATPLRLRTYNEQFF
j_gene: TRBJ2-7; abundance: few; v_gene: TRBV5-1; d_gene: TRBD1; len: 15; CDR3nt: TGCGCCAGCAGCCCGTGGACAGGGGGGAACTACGAGCAGTACTTC; CDR3aa: CASSPWTGGNYEQYF
j_gene: TRBJ2-5; abundance: few; v_gene: TRBV12-3/TRBV12-4; d_gene: TRBD1; len: 17; CDR3nt: TGTGCCAGCAGTTTAGGGCAGGGGGCAGCATACCAAGAGACCCAGTACTTC; CDR3aa: CASSLGQGAAYQETQYF
j_gene: TRBJ2-7; abundance: few; v_gene: TRBV20-1; d_gene: NA; len: 12; CDR3nt: TGCAGTGCTAGAGAGGAAGAACGCGAGCAGTACTTC; CDR3aa: CSAREEEREQYF
j_gene: TRBJ2-2; abundance: many; v_gene: TRBV7-2; d_gene: TRBD1; len: 16; CDR3nt: TGTGCCAGCAGCTTTATTAGGACAGGCCCTACCGGGGAGCTGTTTTTT; CDR3aa: CASSFIRTGPTGELFF
j_gene: TRBJ1-5; abundance: NA; v_gene: TRBV27; d_gene: NA; len: 14; CDR3nt: TGTGCCAGCAGTTTACGGGGGGCCTATCAGCCCCAGCATTTT; CDR3aa: CASSLRGAYQPQHF
j_gene: TRBJ2-3; abundance: NA; v_gene: TRBV20-1; d_gene: NA; len: 14; CDR3nt: TGCAGTGCTAGTAACGGGGAGTTGACAGATACGCAGTATTTT; CDR3aa: CSASNGELTDTQYF
j_gene: TRBJ1-1; abundance: NA; v_gene: TRBV5-5; d_gene: NA; len: 16; CDR3nt: TGTGCCAGCAGCTTGGAGGGAGGGGAGATGAACACTGAAGCTTTCTTT; CDR3aa: CASSLEGGEMNTEAFF
j_gene: TRBJ2-3; abundance: many; v_gene: TRBV10-3; d_gene: NA; len: 15; CDR3nt: TGTGCCATCAGTGAGGGAATCGGGACCACAGATACGCAGTATTTT; CDR3aa: CAISEGIGTTDTQYF
j_gene: TRBJ1-2; abundance: NA; v_gene: TRBV30; d_gene: NA; len: 12; CDR3nt: TGTGCCTGGACGGACGGCGTCCATGGCTACACCTTC; CDR3aa: CAWTDGVHGYTF
j_gene: TRBJ2-3; abundance: NA; v_gene: TRBV10-3; d_gene: NA; len: 17; CDR3nt: TGTGCCATCAGGGCCCCTCCCGGGACGAGGGACCCAGATACGCAGTATTTT; CDR3aa: CAIRAPPGTRDPDTQYF
j_gene: TRBJ2-5; abundance: many; v_gene: TRBV10-3; d_gene: TRBD1; len: 16; CDR3nt: TGTGCCATCAGTGAGTTGGACAGGGCGCTCCAAGAGACCCAGTACTTC; CDR3aa: CAISELDRALQETQYF
j_gene: TRBJ2-5; abundance: few; v_gene: TRBV7-9; d_gene: NA; len: 14; CDR3nt: TGTGCCAGCAGCTTACCCGACGTTAAGGAGACCCAGTACTTC; CDR3aa: CASSLPDVKETQYF
j_gene: TRBJ2-2; abundance: few; v_gene: TRBV6-2/TRBV6-3; d_gene: NA; len: 16; CDR3nt: TGTGCCAGCAGCACTGGCAGGTGGGAGAACACCGGGGAGCTGTTTTTT; CDR3aa: CASSTGRWENTGELFF
j_gene: TRBJ2-7; abundance: many; v_gene: TRBV29-1; d_gene: NA; len: 13; CDR3nt: TGCAGCGTTGAAATACTAAACTCCTACGAGCAGTACTTC; CDR3aa: CSVEILNSYEQYF
j_gene: TRBJ2-5; abundance: few; v_gene: TRBV11-2; d_gene: TRBD2; len: 21; CDR3nt: TGTGCCAGCAGCCCCGCTTGGGTCTGGACTAGCGGGTTCGGGTTTCAAGAGACCCAGTACTTC; CDR3aa: CASSPAWVWTSGFGFQETQYF
j_gene: TRBJ2-5; abundance: few; v_gene: TRBV15; d_gene: NA; len: 15; CDR3nt: TGTGCCACCAGCAGACGAATCGAGGCACAAGAGACCCAGTACTTC; CDR3aa: CATSRRIEAQETQYF
j_gene: TRBJ2-7; abundance: few; v_gene: TRBV7-9; d_gene: NA; len: 15; CDR3nt: TGTGCCAGCAGCTTAGGGGCAGGGAGGCCCTACGAGCAGTACTTC; CDR3aa: CASSLGAGRPYEQYF
j_gene: TRBJ1-6; abundance: many; v_gene: TRBV2; d_gene: NA; len: 11; CDR3nt: TGTGCCAGCAGTGAATTAGGCCCCCTCCACTTT; CDR3aa: CASSELGPLHF
j_gene: TRBJ2-7; abundance: many; v_gene: TRBV5-1; d_gene: NA; len: 14; CDR3nt: TGCGCCAGCAGCTTAGCGACGGACTCCTACGAGCAGTACTTC; CDR3aa: CASSLATDSYEQYF
j_gene: TRBJ2-5; abundance: many; v_gene: TRBV9; d_gene: NA; len: 13; CDR3nt: TGTGCCAGCAGCCCCAGAACGGGAGAGACCCAGTACTTC; CDR3aa: CASSPRTGETQYF
j_gene: TRBJ2-7; abundance: many; v_gene: TRBV11-2; d_gene: TRBD1; len: 14; CDR3nt: TGTGCCAGCAGATCGGGACAGAGCTCCTACGAGCAGTACTTC; CDR3aa: CASRSGQSSYEQYF
j_gene: TRBJ2-7; abundance: few; v_gene: TRBV2; d_gene: NA; len: 15; CDR3nt: TGTGCCAGCAGTGAAGCGCCCGGACGGACCTACGAGCAGTACTTC; CDR3aa: CASSEAPGRTYEQYF
j_gene: TRBJ2-7; abundance: few; v_gene: TRBV20-1; d_gene: NA; len: 14; CDR3nt: TGCAGTGCTAGAGATCTGAGGGAGATATACGAGCAGTACTTC; CDR3aa: CSARDLREIYEQYF
j_gene: TRBJ2-5; abundance: many; v_gene: TRBV20-1; d_gene: NA; len: 14; CDR3nt: TGCAGTGCTAGCCAAAATTTTAATGGGGAGACCCAGTACTTC; CDR3aa: CSASQNFNGETQYF
j_gene: TRBJ2-7; abundance: NA; v_gene: TRBV30; d_gene: TRBD1; len: 13; CDR3nt: TGTGCCTGGAGACTGACAGGGGGAAACGAGCAGTACTTC; CDR3aa: CAWRLTGGNEQYF
j_gene: TRBJ2-7; abundance: many; v_gene: TRBV10-3; d_gene: TRBD1; len: 15; CDR3nt: TGTGCCACATCGGCAACCGGGACAGGGGGCGACGAGCAGTACTTC; CDR3aa: CATSATGTGGDEQYF
j_gene: TRBJ2-7; abundance: many; v_gene: TRBV27; d_gene: TRBD1; len: 13; CDR3nt: TGTGCCAGCAGTTGGACAGGATCCTACGAGCAGTACTTC; CDR3aa: CASSWTGSYEQYF